Listed below are T cell receptor beta chains from one sample, sequenced in a study of T-cell reconstitution after alpha-beta-depleted transplantation in children. Each CDR3 protein gets one entry after TCRdb re-called the PCR reads with MiXCR. This sample has about 500,000 distinct CDR3 sequences, with about an eighth found just once. The sample here was PBMCs, mostly from graft donor cells, taken 180 days after TCRalphabeta/CD19-depleted stem cell transplant. Source of these receptors: a female patient aged 2 to 10 who had a stem cell transplant for aplastic anemia, so the T cells may come from the graft donor. Each CDR3 is given with its conserved first and last residue. D genes are given only for firm matches. Expanded clones get a size class; other rows say once, few or many, or leave the size out.

size,J,V,D,DNA,CDR3
.,TRBJ2-1,TRBV19,TRBD1,TGTGCCAGTAGTATAAGAACACAGGGGGCCCCTTACAATGAGCAGTTCTTC,CASSIRTQGAPYNEQFF
few,TRBJ1-5,TRBV19,.,TGTGCCACCACCCGAGGATATAGCAATCAGCCCCAGCATTTT,CATTRGYSNQPQHF
few,TRBJ1-6,TRBV28,.,TGTGCCAGCAGTTTAGTTTCGCCCCTCCACTTT,CASSLVSPLHF
few,TRBJ2-7,TRBV6-1,TRBD2,TGTGCCAGCAGTGGTCGGACTAGCGGGGGCCACTCCTACGAGCAGTACTTC,CASSGRTSGGHSYEQYF
.,TRBJ2-3,TRBV5-6,TRBD1,TGTGCCATGGGCCCCGGGACAGGCCTCACAGATACGCAGTATTTT,CAMGPGTGLTDTQYF
few,TRBJ2-7,TRBV27,.,TGTGCCAGCAGCCTCCACGGGAACTACGAGCAGTACTTC,CASSLHGNYEQYF
many,TRBJ1-4,TRBV7-8,.,TGTGCCAGCAGCTTAGGGTTAAGGGAAAAACTGTTTTTT,CASSLGLREKLFF
few,TRBJ2-5,TRBV30,.,TGTGCCTGGAACACCTACCAAGAGACCCAGTACTTC,CAWNTYQETQYF
few,TRBJ2-7,TRBV9,.,TGTGCCAGCAGCGTTTACGCGGGGCGCGACTACGAGCAGTACTTC,CASSVYAGRDYEQYF
few,TRBJ2-1,TRBV4-1,TRBD2,TGCGCCAGCAGCCAAGACCCCAGGACTAGCGGGGGAGGCTCCTACAATGAGCAGTTCTTC,CASSQDPRTSGGGSYNEQFF
few,TRBJ2-1,TRBV11-3,TRBD2,TGTGCCAGCAGCTTCGGGACTACACCGTTTGGCAATGAGCAGTTCTTC,CASSFGTTPFGNEQFF
.,TRBJ2-4,TRBV6-2/TRBV6-3,.,TGTGCCAGCAGTTATGGGCCTAAAAACATTCAGTACTTC,CASSYGPKNIQYF
few,TRBJ2-2,TRBV3-1,.,TGTGCCAGCAGCCAAGAATCAAGCAGCGGGAACACCGGGGAGCTGTTTTTT,CASSQESSSGNTGELFF
.,TRBJ2-3,TRBV4-3,TRBD2,TGCGCCAGCAGCCTGCGACTAGCGGGAGGGTTCTATTTCACAGATACGCAGTATTTT,CASSLRLAGGFYFTDTQYF
few,TRBJ2-5,TRBV9,.,TGTGCCAGCAGCCCGTGGACAGAGGGGACCCAGTACTTC,CASSPWTEGTQYF
many,TRBJ1-2,TRBV6-5,TRBD1,TGTGCCAGCAGAGCGAGGACAGGGGCCGGCTACACCTTC,CASRARTGAGYTF
.,TRBJ1-6,TRBV28,.,TGTGCCAGCAGTTTCGGGACCCTCCACTTT,CASSFGTLHF
many,TRBJ2-1,TRBV5-1,.,TGCGCCAGCAGCTTGTACTCACGGAATACACAATTAAGTGAGCAGTTCTTC,CASSLYSRNTQLSEQFF
.,TRBJ2-3,TRBV7-2,.,TGTGCCAGCAGCTTAGGGGGCGGCACAGATCCGCAGTATTTT,CASSLGGGTDPQYF
.,TRBJ2-1,TRBV18,.,TGTGCCAGCTCACCCAATGTCAGACCGGGATACAATGAGCAGTTCTTC,CASSPNVRPGYNEQFF
many,TRBJ2-1,TRBV11-3,TRBD2,TGTGCCAGCAGCACCCGACTAGCGGGCAATGAGCAGTTCTTC,CASSTRLAGNEQFF
.,TRBJ2-7,TRBV6-2/TRBV6-3,.,TGTGCCAGCAGCTTACAGGGATTGAAGCAGTACTTC,CASSLQGLKQYF
.,TRBJ2-1,TRBV7-9,.,TGTGCCAGCAGCTCGTCTCGAGGGGGGCCCTACAATGAGCAGTTCTTC,CASSSSRGGPYNEQFF
many,TRBJ1-1,TRBV29-1,TRBD1,TGCAGCGTTGCGGGACAGGGATTGAGCACTGAAGCTTTCTTT,CSVAGQGLSTEAFF
few,TRBJ1-5,TRBV4-3,.,TGCGCCAGCAGCCCCAAGTTGGGGTTCAATCAGCCCCAGCATTTT,CASSPKLGFNQPQHF
few,TRBJ1-5,TRBV20-1,TRBD1,TGCAGTGCTAGCTGGACAGGGGGCAATCAGCCCCAGCATTTT,CSASWTGGNQPQHF
.,TRBJ1-1,TRBV6-2/TRBV6-3,.,TGTGCCAGCAGTTACTCGGCAGGGAGCGGAGAGGACACTGAAGCTTTCTTT,CASSYSAGSGEDTEAFF
.,TRBJ1-5,TRBV20-1,TRBD1,TGCAGTGCTAGTGGTCGGAGTGAGGGGGCGAGTAGCTATCAGCCCCAGCATTTT,CSASGRSEGASSYQPQHF
.,TRBJ2-1,TRBV12-3/TRBV12-4,TRBD2,TGTGCCAGCAGTTACCAAGCGGGAGGGCCGGGGGATGAGCAGTTCTTC,CASSYQAGGPGDEQFF
.,TRBJ1-1,TRBV18,.,TGTGCCAGCTCACCCAGGGTTCCTGTAGAGAACACTGAAGCTTTCTTT,CASSPRVPVENTEAFF
few,TRBJ2-5,TRBV5-1,TRBD1,TGCGCCAGCAGCTTGACAGGGGATCAAGAGACCCAGTACTTC,CASSLTGDQETQYF
.,TRBJ2-5,TRBV12-3/TRBV12-4,TRBD2,TGTGCCAGCAGCCCTAACCTAGCGGGAGGGCAAGAGACCCAGTACTTC,CASSPNLAGGQETQYF
.,TRBJ2-4,TRBV28,TRBD2,TGTGCCAGCAGTTTCCTGATGGGACTAGCGGGACCGACAGCCAAAAACATTCAGTACTTC,CASSFLMGLAGPTAKNIQYF
.,TRBJ2-1,TRBV28,.,TGTGCCAGCACCGACAGGGGTTCTTTTTGGGAGGGTCTAAAAAATGAGCAGTTCTTC,CASTDRGSFWEGLKNEQFF
many,TRBJ2-7,TRBV15,.,TGTGCCACCAGCAGAGATCTGGCGGGTGAGCAGTACTTC,CATSRDLAGEQYF
.,TRBJ2-1,TRBV4-3,.,TGCGCCAGCAGCCAGGAGATGGAGTACAATGAGCAGTTCTTC,CASSQEMEYNEQFF
.,TRBJ1-2,TRBV29-1,TRBD1,TGCAGCGTTGCGGGACAGGTATACTATGGCTACACCTTC,CSVAGQVYYGYTF
.,TRBJ2-3,TRBV9,.,TGTGCCAGCAGCCCTGAGGGTGCCCCAGATACGCAGTATTTT,CASSPEGAPDTQYF
many,TRBJ2-5,TRBV15,.,TGTGCCACCAGCCCGGGGGCGGAAGAGACCCAGTACTTC,CATSPGAEETQYF
.,TRBJ1-5,TRBV6-1,.,TGTGCCAGCAGTGACACGGGGGGTTATAGCAATCAGCCCCAGCATTTT,CASSDTGGYSNQPQHF
.,TRBJ2-3,TRBV7-2,TRBD2,TGTGCCAGCAGCTTAGCGCTAGCGGTGCAGAGCACAGATACGCAGTATTTT,CASSLALAVQSTDTQYF
.,TRBJ2-7,TRBV7-2,TRBD1,TGTGCCAGCAGCTTAGTAGGGGACAGTCCCTTCTACGAGCAGTACTTC,CASSLVGDSPFYEQYF
.,TRBJ2-7,TRBV12-3/TRBV12-4,.,TGTGCCAGCAGTTTACGGGGGCTAGTGTACGAGCAGTACTTC,CASSLRGLVYEQYF
few,TRBJ2-7,TRBV7-6,.,TGTGCCAGCGCATTCTCAGTAGCGGATCACCCCTACGAGCAGTACTTC,CASAFSVADHPYEQYF
few,TRBJ2-1,TRBV20-1,.,TGCAGTGCTAGACCCCCTTTCGGGGGACGGGGCTACAATGAGCAGTTCTTC,CSARPPFGGRGYNEQFF